The clone carrying this T cell receptor beta chain was counted between two and nine times. The antigen is not known. This specimen comes from a study of T-cell memory formation after mild COVID-19. Study context: TCR clusters were mostly donor specific.

Study conclusions and caveats: CD4+ contracting clones were mainly CM and EM; CD8+ ones, EMRA. Second-wave clones that peaked on day 37 lacked confirmed SARS-CoV-2 specificity.

Each CDR3 protein is one row after TCRdb ran MiXCR on the 5' RACE reads. The sample consists of approximately 430,000 distinct CDR3 sequences, 20% to 25% of them appearing once. The sequenced material came from PBMCs or a T cell subset sorted from them (not recorded which). The sequence was obtained from an adult woman who had mild COVID-19 (a few samples of this study predate the infection). Cell type and time point are not known.

CDR3 region: CASSIQLGSGSKYF. The CDR3 DNA follows: TGTGCCAGTAGTATACAGCTGGGTAGCGGGAGCAAGTATTTT. The chain uses TRBV19 and TRBJ2-3; 9 nucleotides match TRBD2. This CDR3 has 14 residues. The J segment lost 13 bases and the V segment lost 2 bases, leaving 10 bases of the junction unmatched. Germline V gives CDR1 LNHDA, CDR2 SQIVND (reference sequence).